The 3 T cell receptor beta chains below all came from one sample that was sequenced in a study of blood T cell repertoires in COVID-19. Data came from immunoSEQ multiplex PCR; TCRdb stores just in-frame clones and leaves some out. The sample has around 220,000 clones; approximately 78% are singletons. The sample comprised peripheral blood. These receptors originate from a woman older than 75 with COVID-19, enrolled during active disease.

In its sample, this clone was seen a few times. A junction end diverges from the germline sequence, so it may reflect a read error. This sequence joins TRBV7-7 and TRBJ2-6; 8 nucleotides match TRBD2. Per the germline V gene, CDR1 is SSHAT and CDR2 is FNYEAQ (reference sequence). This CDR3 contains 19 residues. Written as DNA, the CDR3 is TGTGCTAGCAGCTCCCCATACGGGGGGGGACTCTCTGGGGCCAACGTCCTGACTTTC. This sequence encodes CASSSPYGGGLSGANVLTF.

The CDR3 DNA is TGCGCCAGCAGCTTGGCAGCGGGGGGCCCGTACAATGAGCAGTTCTTC. The encoded protein is CASSLAAGGPYNEQFF. The V call is TRBV5-1, the J call TRBJ2-1, with 9 bases fitting TRBD2. There are 16 residues in the CDR3. Germline lookup yields CDR1 SGHRS and CDR2 YFSETQ. J lost 4 bases, V lost 0 bases, and 5 bases had no gene match.

CDR3 region: CASSLGPGQGNTIYF. The CDR3 DNA sequence: TGCGCCAGCAGCTTGGGCCCGGGACAGGGTAACACCATATATTTT. The chain employs TRBV5-1 and TRBJ1-3; 9 bases agree with TRBD1. The CDR3 contains 15 residues. Germline trimming cut 0 bases from V and 7 bases from J; bases unmatched to any gene: 5. Germline CDR1 reads SGHRS; CDR2 reads YFSETQ.